These T cell receptor beta chains were read from a single sample in a study of cytomegalovirus exposure and HLA in healthy donors. TCRdb keeps only in-frame clones here, not all; method: immunoSEQ multiplex PCR. The sample consists of fewer than 80,000 clones, roughly 70% of them appearing once. The sample consisted of PBMCs. These receptors all stem from a man over 45 in good health and CMV-seropositive. CDR3s include the opening cysteine and the closing phenylalanine or tryptophan. The D gene is left open where the match is weak. Clone size appears in some rows only: once, few, many, or a class for an expanded clone.

D gene,J gene,V gene,clone size,CDR3 DNA,CDR3 protein
TRBD1,TRBJ2-7,TRBV5-1,-,TGCGCCAGCAGCTCACAACTCGGACAGGCCTCCTACGAGCAGTACTTC,CASSSQLGQASYEQYF
TRBD2,TRBJ2-3,TRBV5-4,-,TGTGCCAGCAGCTCCCCTAGCGGGAGGAGCACAGATACGCAGTATTTT,CASSSPSGRSTDTQYF
-,TRBJ1-1,TRBV6-1,-,TGTGCCAGCAGTGAGGGAGGGGCGAACACTGAAGCTTTCTTT,CASSEGGANTEAFF
-,TRBJ2-7,TRBV7-2,-,TGTGCCAGCAGCGTCGGGGGCGAGCAGTACTTC,CASSVGGEQYF
-,TRBJ1-2,TRBV5-1,few,TGCGCCAGCAGCACAGACAGAAACTATGGCTACACCTTC,CASSTDRNYGYTF
-,TRBJ1-5,TRBV10-1,-,TGCGCCAGCAGGGCGACAGCATTTGGGAGCAATCAGCCCCAGCATTTT,CASRATAFGSNQPQHF
-,TRBJ1-2,TRBV4-3,-,TGCGCCAGCAGCCAAGATAGCGAGGGTTTCGGTGGCTACACCTTC,CASSQDSEGFGGYTF
-,TRBJ1-5,TRBV4-1,-,TGCGCCAGCAGCCCAACTGTTAGCAATCAGCCCCAGCATTTT,CASSPTVSNQPQHF
TRBD1,TRBJ1-1,TRBV10-1,few,TGCGCCAGCTCCAAGGGACAGGGGAACACTGAAGCTTTCTTT,CASSKGQGNTEAFF
-,TRBJ1-1,TRBV5-1,-,TGCGCCAGCAGCTTCGGACAGACAAACACTGAAGCTTTCTTT,CASSFGQTNTEAFF
-,TRBJ2-5,TRBV7-2,-,TGTGCCAGCAGCCGATCGGGGACCCAGTACTTC,CASSRSGTQYF
TRBD1,TRBJ1-5,TRBV2,few,TGTGCCAGCAGTGCCGACAGGGTCAATCAGCCCCAGCATTTT,CASSADRVNQPQHF
TRBD1,TRBJ1-2,TRBV25-1,-,TGTGCCAGCAGCGCCTCTGGACAGGTTGGGAGAGGCTACACCTTC,CASSASGQVGRGYTF
TRBD2,TRBJ2-1,TRBV10-1,-,TGCGCCAGCAGTGGCATGCCACGGGGGGGTGAGCAGTTCTTC,CASSGMPRGGEQFF
-,TRBJ2-7,TRBV4-1,-,TGCGCCAGCAGCTCCCCGCGGCAGGGGAGTAACGAGCAGTACTTC,CASSSPRQGSNEQYF
-,TRBJ2-7,TRBV27,-,TGTGCCAGCAGCCCTCGGAGCTCCTACGAGCAGTACTTC,CASSPRSSYEQYF
TRBD1,TRBJ2-7,TRBV30,-,TGTGCCTGGAGCGCGCCCGGGACAGGGGAGGGGGAGCAGTACTTC,CAWSAPGTGEGEQYF
-,TRBJ2-3,TRBV2,-,TGTGCCAGCAGTGAAGAGACGGGGAATACGCAGTATTTT,CASSEETGNTQYF
-,TRBJ1-3,TRBV23-1,-,TGCGCCAGGACAGCACACTCTGGAAACACCATATATTTT,CARTAHSGNTIYF
-,TRBJ1-2,TRBV28,few,TGTGCCAGCAGTTCCGCCGACAGGTTCTATGGCTACACCTTC,CASSSADRFYGYTF
-,TRBJ2-3,TRBV11-2,-,TGTGCCAGCAGCTTACGAACGGGGGAGAGCACAGATACGCAGTATTTT,CASSLRTGESTDTQYF
-,TRBJ2-3,TRBV7-9,once,TGTGCCAGCAGCTTTTCCCCGGGAGCCCCAGATACGCAGTATTTT,CASSFSPGAPDTQYF
TRBD2,TRBJ2-1,TRBV5-4,few,TGTGCCAGCAGCCCCACCCCACTAGCGGGGGGGGGAAATGAGCAGTTCTTC,CASSPTPLAGGGNEQFF
TRBD1,TRBJ2-2,TRBV9,few,TGTGCCAGCAGCGTAAGGAGGGACAGGGACTCCACCGGGGAGCTGTTTTTT,CASSVRRDRDSTGELFF
TRBD1,TRBJ1-5,TRBV29-1,-,TGCAGCGTAGCTACAGGGGGTAATCAGCCCCAGCATTTT,CSVATGGNQPQHF
TRBD1,TRBJ1-1,TRBV9,-,TGTGCCAGCAGCCCTCCGACAGGGTCCATGGGGGGCACTGAAGCTTTCTTT,CASSPPTGSMGGTEAFF
TRBD1,TRBJ1-1,TRBV23-1,-,TGCGCCAGCAGTCGCCCCTCTTCAGGGGGTGCGGACACTGAAGCTTTCTTT,CASSRPSSGGADTEAFF
-,TRBJ1-4,TRBV5-1,-,TGCGCCAGCAGCTACCGGGACACCACAACTAATGAAAAACTGTTTTTT,CASSYRDTTTNEKLFF
TRBD2,TRBJ2-2,TRBV7-9,-,TGTGCCAGCAGCCCATCGCTAGCGGGAGTTCGGTCCGGGGAGCTGTTTTTT,CASSPSLAGVRSGELFF
-,TRBJ2-1,TRBV7-7,-,TGTGCCAGCAGCTTAGCCGCTAGCTCCTACAATGAGCAGTTCTTC,CASSLAASSYNEQFF
-,TRBJ2-2,TRBV2,few,TGTGCCAGCAGTGAAACGGACACCGGGGAGCTGTTTTTT,CASSETDTGELFF
-,TRBJ2-3,TRBV7-9,-,TGTGCCAGCAGCTCCCAGGGGACCCCCACAGATACGCAGTATTTT,CASSSQGTPTDTQYF
-,TRBJ2-3,TRBV5-6,-,TGTGCCAGCAGCTCGATGGCTCCGGGACTGCTTCCAGATACGCAGTATTTT,CASSSMAPGLLPDTQYF
TRBD1,TRBJ2-7,TRBV18,few,TGTGCCAGCTGCCGGGACAGTCTCGTATCCGAGCAGTACTTC,CASCRDSLVSEQYF
-,TRBJ1-6,TRBV7-2,-,TGTGCCAGCAGCTTAGTGGCAGGGCGGAATTCACCCCTCCACTTT,CASSLVAGRNSPLHF
-,TRBJ2-1,TRBV29-1,-,TGCAGCGTTGAAGATATGTCACTGTCGTTGAAGTGGCAGTTCTTC,CSVEDMSLSLKWQFF
-,TRBJ2-5,TRBV7-2,-,TGTGCCAGCAGCGCCCGCACAGGCCAAGAGACCCAGTACTTC,CASSARTGQETQYF
TRBD2,TRBJ2-3,TRBV30,-,TGTGCCTCGACGACTAGCGGGGGCACAGATACGCAGTATTTT,CASTTSGGTDTQYF
TRBD1,TRBJ2-7,TRBV9,-,TGTGCCAGCAGCGCCTACCCCGGACAGGGGTCCGAGCAGTACTTC,CASSAYPGQGSEQYF
TRBD1,TRBJ2-1,TRBV30,-,TGTGCCTGGAGTCACAGGGGGGACAATGAGCAGTTCTTC,CAWSHRGDNEQFF
TRBD1,TRBJ1-3,TRBV28,-,TGTGCCAGCCAGGGGGGATCGTGGGGAAACACCATATATTTT,CASQGGSWGNTIYF